These 4 T cell receptor beta chains were sequenced from one sample in a study of T cell responses to AZD1222 COVID-19 vaccine. Method: immunoSEQ multiplex PCR; TCRdb's copy keeps in-frame clones and lacks some. This table has 150,000 to 200,000 clones, around 93% appearing once. Source: peripheral blood, taken on day 0 of AZD1222 vaccination. The receptors were sampled from an adult in good health.

The chain uses TRBV7-2 and TRBJ2-3; D call uncertain. Trimming cost V 3 bases and J 0 bases, with 10 bases left between them. CDR1 and CDR2 from the germline V gene are SGHTA and FQGNSA. This CDR3 comprises 15 residues. The CDR3 DNA follows: TGTGCCAGCAGCTTGATTTCCGGTAGCACAGATACGCAGTATTTT. This translates into CASSLISGSTDTQYF.

The table lists this clone with a few counts. The rearrangement links TRBV7-2 to TRBJ2-1; tentative D call: TRBD2 (6 bases). V lost 3 bases to trimming and J lost 4 bases, with 16 bases between them. This CDR3 is 16 amino acids long. Germline V CDR1 and CDR2: SGHTA, FQGNSA. CDR3 loop: CASSFQSGAPYNEQFF. CDR3 sequence (DNA): TGTGCCAGCAGCTTCCAATCGGGAGCCCCATACAATGAGCAGTTCTTC.

This sequence joins TRBV21-1 and TRBJ1-3. TRBV21-1 is tagged as a pseudogene. The CDR3 has 14 amino acids. DNA of the CDR3: TGTGCCAGCACGACCCAGAGCTCTGGAAACACCATATATTTT. This sequence encodes CASTTQSSGNTIYF.

The chain combines TRBV6-5 with TRBJ2-2; no clear D gene. Per germline, CDR1 MNHEY and CDR2 SVGAGI. Trimming removed 0 bases at V and 9 bases at J, with 8 bases between. This CDR3 has 13 residues. The CDR3 DNA reads as TGTGCCAGCAGTTACTCCCTGTTCCGGGAGCTGTTTTTT. As protein: CASSYSLFRELFF.